A single sample gave rise to the 9 T cell receptor beta chains below, sequenced in a study of cytomegalovirus exposure and HLA in healthy donors. Researchers ran the PCR with 60 Vbeta and 13 Jbeta primers. Profiled with immunoSEQ multiplex PCR; TCRdb holds only in-frame clones, not every one. The top ten hold approximately 2.3% of the sample, which has 65,000 to 100,000 clones, around 75% seen once. The sample was PBMCs. The receptors here all came from a man aged 40-50 years in good health and CMV-seronegative.

The CDR3 DNA reads TGCAGCGCTGGACATAGGGGGCGGGACACTGAAGCTTTCTTT. Translating it yields CSAGHRGRDTEAFF. The gene calls are TRBV29-1 and TRBJ1-1, with 7 nucleotides matching TRBD1. J gave up 3 bases and V 7 bases, and 11 bases lay outside the gene matches. The CDR3 is 14 residues long. Germline V gene data show CDR1 as SQVTM and CDR2 as ANQGSEA. Complete variable domain (other parts from reference TRBV29-1 and TRBJ1-1): SAVISQKPSRDICQRGTSLTIQCQVDSQVTMMFWYRQQPGQSLTLIATANQGSEATYESGFVIDKFPISRPNLTFSTLTVSNMSPEDSSIYLCSAGHRGRDTEAFFGQGTRLTVV.

The chain combines TRBV10-1 with TRBJ2-5; D is uncertain. The CDR3 sequence is 13 residues long. Trimming left V 3 bases short and J 4 bases short, with 9 bases between. Germline V gene data show CDR1 as WNHNN and CDR2 as SYGVQD (reference sequence). This CDR3 reads CASSDRRGETQYF. CDR3 sequence (DNA): TGCGCCAGCAGTGATAGGAGAGGAGAGACCCAGTACTTC.

The chain combines TRBV6-5 with TRBJ1-5; the match to TRBD1 covers 7 bases. V dropped 5 bases and J dropped 0; count of bases not matched to a gene: 4. The length of the CDR3 is 15 residues. Germline V gene data show CDR1 as MNHEY and CDR2 as SVGAGI. CDR3 loop: CASSLQGPSNQPQHF. The CDR3 DNA reads TGTGCCAGCAGTCTACAGGGGCCTAGCAATCAGCCCCAGCATTTT.

The V call is TRBV4-1, the J call TRBJ1-1, with D perhaps TRBD1 (6 bases). Germline-derived CDR1 and CDR2 are MGHRA and YSYEKL. The CDR3 length is 15 residues. V was shortened by 0 bases and J by 2 bases, with 10 bases between the two germline ends. The CDR3 here is CASSQDIQGNTEAFF. CDR3 DNA: TGCGCCAGCAGCCAAGATATACAGGGAAACACTGAAGCTTTCTTT.

V gene TRBV5-1 combines with J gene TRBJ2-3; no clear D gene. Trimming cost V 0 bases and J 6 bases, with 8 bases left between them. CDR1 and CDR2 (germline): SGHRS, YFSETQ. This CDR3 is 13 amino acids long. This chain's CDR3 is CASSLESGDTQYF. CDR3 nucleotide sequence: TGCGCCAGCAGCTTGGAATCCGGGGATACGCAGTATTTT.

The genes are TRBV7-8 and TRBJ2-7; maybe TRBD2 (5 bases). The V and J ends lost 1 base and 3 bases respectively, with 13 bases between them. This CDR3 spans 15 amino acids. The germline V gene encodes CDR1 SGHVS and CDR2 FQNEAQ. The CDR3 loop reads CASSLGDGLNYEQYF. DNA of the CDR3: TGTGCCAGCAGCTTAGGTGACGGACTGAACTACGAGCAGTACTTC.

The genes are TRBV10-2 and TRBJ1-5; D ambiguous. CDR1 is WSHSY, CDR2 SAAADI, per germline. CDR3 length: 12 amino acids. V was pared by 2 bases and J by 9 bases, with 8 bases between. CDR3 DNA: TGCGCCAGCAGTGAGCCCCGGAGGCCCCAGCATTTT. Translated, it gives CASSEPRRPQHF.

This clone was seen many times. The rearrangement links TRBV4-1 to TRBJ2-2, with 11 bases aligning to TRBD2. The V gene end was trimmed by 5 bases and the J gene end by 6 bases; junction bases not matched to a gene: 11. This CDR3 spans 17 amino acids. The germline gives CDR1 MGHRA, CDR2 YSYEKL. The CDR3 sequence is CASSEKGTSGGSGELFF. In nucleotides, the CDR3 is TGCGCCAGCAGCGAAAAGGGCACTAGCGGGGGCTCCGGGGAGCTGTTTTTT.

The chain recombines TRBV11-3 with TRBJ1-2; the D is unclear. The CDR3 is 13 amino acids. V gave up 5 bases and J gave up 2 bases, with 9 bases separating them. The V gene's germline CDR1 is SGHNT and CDR2 YENEEA. The CDR3 bases are TGTGCCAGCAGCGAGATCGCGAACTATGGCTACACCTTC. Protein sequence: CASSEIANYGYTF.